The clone carrying this TCR beta chain was counted at least ten times. Its antigen is undetermined. These data are taken from a study of CD8 T cells in ankylosing spondylitis. Findings and limits, study-wide: Seemingly distinctive of ankylosing spondylitis blood was a TCR beta motif formed by eight highly homologous variants. Relatively rare in peripheral blood, disease-linked clones were also CD8+. In ankylosing spondylitis patients, matched synovial fluid reportedly showed significant enrichment of disease-linked clones.

V gave up 5 bases and J gave up 5 bases; unmatched junction bases: 8. The germline V gene has CDR1 SSHAT and CDR2 FNYEAQ (reference sequence). The CDR3 contains 16 residues. Quantitative molecular-barcoded 5'-RACE generated the TCR beta libraries. TCRdb processed the 5' RACE reads anew with MiXCR; each CDR3 protein has one entry. Among under 250,000 distinct CDR3 sequences listed, about 11% were seen once. This TCR derives from a male donor with ankylosing spondylitis or in good health (not recorded which). This chain joins TRBV7-7 and TRBJ2-5; TRBD2 matches at 13 bases. The sequencing sample was made of blood, either unsorted or a sorted T cell fraction (not recorded which). The DNA for the CDR3 is TGTGCCAGCAGCGTTGGACTAGCGGGAGTTCAGGAGACCCAGTACTTC. It encodes CASSVGLAGVQETQYF.